This is a list of T cell receptor beta chains from one sample in a study of neurological immune-mediated disorders. TCRdb passed the 5' RACE reads through MiXCR, listing each CDR3 protein once. The profile shows 70,000 to 90,000 distinct CDR3 sequences, 4.5% to 6.5% of them singletons. Material for sequencing was PBMCs. The receptors derive from a woman aged 25 to 39 with multiple sclerosis. CDR3s include the opening cysteine and the closing phenylalanine or tryptophan. Fields, in order: V gene, CDR3 length, CDR3 protein.

>TRBV7-8|16
CASSLYRAGGPGEQFF
>TRBV5-6|13
CASSLSLQGQAFF
>TRBV5-1|17
CASSLAALAGGLETQYF
>TRBV20-1|15
CSARGLAGTYNEQFF
>TRBV5-5|16
CASSLVVGSGKQTQHF
>TRBV2|14
CASRVGTNTGELFF
>TRBV7-2|15
CASSAGLAEKETQYF
>TRBV7-9|16
CASSLDIGREVYEQYF
>TRBV5-1|13
CASSFWSGDGYTF
>TRBV7-6|13
CASSRELKETQYF
>TRBV27|15
CASSRSGTATYEQYF